These 17 T cell receptor beta chains were all obtained from the same sample, sequenced in a study of T cell repertoires in cytomegalovirus infection. Via MiXCR, TCRdb re-called the reads, giving one row per CDR3 protein. This sample carries more than 400,000 distinct CDR3 sequences, approximately 26% of them seen once, and the ten largest clones take approximately 13%. Input material: PBMCs. These receptors originate from a human donor in good health (CMV status not recorded). Some clones in this sample may be carry-over from other donors' samples.

Many counts were recorded for this clonotype. The chain is built from TRBV11-2 and TRBJ2-1; 7 bases are a match to TRBD2. CDR1 and CDR2 (germline): SGHAT, FQNNGV. J gave up 5 bases and V 3 bases, and 4 bases lay outside the gene matches. The CDR3 sequence is 14 residues long. CDR3 protein: CASSFLAENNEQFF. The DNA for the CDR3 is TGTGCCAGCAGCTTCCTAGCGGAGAACAATGAGCAGTTCTTC.

The chain carries TRBV7-2 and TRBJ1-2; D gene uncertain. CDR1 and CDR2 from the germline V gene are SGHTA and FQGNSA. This CDR3 is 14 amino acids long. Trimming shortened V by 5 bases and J by 2 bases, and 12 bases separated the two germline ends. The CDR3 sequence: CASSRSVYNYGYTF. Here the CDR3 DNA reads TGTGCCAGCAGCCGATCCGTCTACAACTATGGCTACACCTTC.

This clonotype was seen at least ten times. V is TRBV7-3 and J is TRBJ1-1; D gene ambiguous. This CDR3 has 14 amino acids. CDR1 and CDR2 (germline): SGHTA, FQGTGA. The V end lost 4 bases, the J end lost 2 bases, and 11 bases lay between the germline ends. CDR3 region: CASSSAGSNTEAFF. CDR3 nucleotide sequence: TGTGCCAGCAGCTCCGCGGGTAGCAACACTGAAGCTTTCTTT.

This clonotype was picked up a small number of times. The rearrangement uses TRBV5-4 and TRBJ2-2; 7 bases map to TRBD2. This CDR3 is 16 amino acids long. Germline assignment: CDR1 SGHNT and CDR2 YYREEE (reference sequence). Trimming at V came to 0 bases and at J to 6 bases, leaving 8 bases not matched to a gene. The CDR3 loop is CASSLGASGASGELFF. The CDR3 bases are TGTGCCAGCAGCTTGGGTGCAAGCGGGGCCTCCGGGGAGCTGTTTTTT.

This clonotype was counted at least ten times. The rearrangement joins TRBV6-1 to TRBJ2-7; D is ambiguous. The V end lost 4 bases, the J end lost 6 bases, and 13 bases lay between the germline ends. The V gene's germline CDR1 is MNHNS and CDR2 SASEGT. The CDR3 is 13 amino acids. CDR3 residues: CASSVHPLIEQYF. DNA for the CDR3: TGTGCCAGCAGTGTCCACCCTCTCATCGAGCAGTACTTC.

The V and J genes are TRBV5-1 and TRBJ1-1; D possibly corresponds to TRBD1 (5 bases). CDR1 SGHRS and CDR2 YFSETQ come from the germline V gene. V was trimmed by 4 bases and J by 4 bases, leaving 14 bases between them. The CDR3 extends over 14 amino acids. CDR3 sequence reads: CASSSSTAITEAFF. CDR3 nucleotide sequence: TGCGCCAGCAGCAGTTCGACAGCAATCACTGAAGCTTTCTTT.

This clonotype appeared a few times. The chain combines TRBV7-6 with TRBJ2-7; a weak D match, TRBD2 (6 bases). The length of the CDR3 is 14 residues. Trimming left V 2 bases short and J 1 base short, with 9 bases between. The germline V gene encodes CDR1 SGHVS and CDR2 FNYEAQ. CDR3 nucleotide sequence: TGTGCCAGCAGCTTAATTGCGGGATCCTACGAGCAGTACGTC. Its protein product is CASSLIAGSYEQYV.

This clonotype was counted at least ten times. The gene calls are TRBV7-2 and TRBJ2-7; 7 bases fit TRBD1. Germline CDR1 reads SGHTA; CDR2 reads FQGNSA. After removal of 0 bases from V and 7 bases from J, the junction contained 12 bases not matched to a gene. The CDR3 loop spans 16 amino acids. CDR3 residues: CASSLAWQGVPPEQYV. The DNA of the CDR3 is TGTGCCAGCAGCTTAGCTTGGCAGGGGGTTCCCCCGGAGCAGTACGTC.

The chain employs TRBV7-2 and TRBJ1-2, with D perhaps matching TRBD1 (6 bases). Germline values: CDR1 SGHTA, CDR2 FQGNSA. Trimming pared 5 bases from V and 6 bases from J, leaving 19 bases between. CDR3 size: 15 residues. Written as DNA, the CDR3 is TGTGCCAGCAGCCCCTTCCCGACAGGAACCCATGGCTACACCTTC. Translation gives CASSPFPTGTHGYTF.

This clonotype was picked up a small number of times. V usage is TRBV7-2 and J usage is TRBJ2-7; TRBD2 agrees at 12 bases. This CDR3 has 14 residues. CDR1 SGHTA and CDR2 FQGNSA come from the germline V gene. V was clipped by 6 bases and J by 5 bases; unmatched bases: 5. The CDR3 reads CASRRLAGVDEQYF. In DNA form, the CDR3 reads TGTGCCAGCAGAAGACTAGCGGGAGTTGACGAGCAGTACTTC.

The chain combines TRBV12-3 or TRBV12-4 with TRBJ2-7; D unclear. V lost 4 bases to trimming and J lost 5 bases, with 9 bases between them. The length of the CDR3 is 12 residues. The CDR3 nucleotides read TGTGCCAGCAGTTCCCCCGCCCACGAGCAGTACTTC. Residues: CASSSPAHEQYF.

This clonotype has at least ten counts. V gene TRBV7-2 combines with J gene TRBJ2-3; D ambiguous. V was shortened by 5 bases and J by 0 bases, with 3 bases between the two germline ends. CDR1 is SGHTA, CDR2 FQGNSA, per germline. This CDR3 has 12 residues. CDR3 coding DNA: TGTGCCAGCAGCATAAGCACAGATACGCAGTATTTT. It is translated as CASSISTDTQYF. The full variable domain, with the rest looked up from reference TRBV7-2 and TRBJ2-3, is GAGVSQSPSNKVTEKGKDVELRCDPISGHTALYWYRQSLGQGLEFLIYFQGNSAPDKSGLPSDRFSAERTGGSVSTLTIQRTQQEDSAVYLCASSISTDTQYFGPGTRLTVL.

The chain joins TRBV10-3 to TRBJ1-5; D call uncertain. There are 13 residues in the CDR3. CDR1 is ENHRY, CDR2 SYGVKD, per germline. Trimming pared 10 bases from V and 4 bases from J, leaving 14 bases between. The CDR3 protein is CASAEQSNQPQHF. CDR3 in DNA: TGTGCCAGCGCCGAACAGTCTAATCAGCCCCAGCATTTT.

The V call is TRBV7-6, the J call TRBJ2-7; tentative D call: TRBD1 (6 bases). The V end was cut by 5 bases, the J end by 4 bases, with 15 bases between. Germline-derived CDR1 and CDR2 are SGHVS and FNYEAQ. There are 14 residues in the CDR3. Written as DNA, the CDR3 is TGTGCCAGCAGCCCCCGGGCAGGGGCGTACGAGCAGTACTTC. Translating it yields CASSPRAGAYEQYF.

The V and J genes are TRBV10-3 and TRBJ1-5, with D unresolved. The CDR3 has 11 amino acids. The V end was cut by 10 bases, the J end by 7 bases, with 11 bases between. Germline V gene sequence: CDR1 ENHRY, CDR2 SYGVKD. The CDR3 DNA is TGTGCCACCGGCGATGGGCAGCCCCAGCATTTT. It yields the protein CATGDGQPQHF.

This clonotype was recorded at least ten times. The chain recombines TRBV7-2 with TRBJ2-3; 7 bases are a match to TRBD1. Trimming took 5 bases from V and 2 from J; bases not matched to a gene: 4. The CDR3 contains 14 residues. Germline V lookup: CDR1 SGHTA, CDR2 FQGNSA. In nucleotides, the CDR3 is TGTGCCAGCAGCCTCGGGACAGCCACAGATACGCAGTATTTT. Translated: CASSLGTATDTQYF.

In this sample, this clonotype turned up many times. This sequence joins TRBV7-2 and TRBJ2-5; tentative D call: TRBD2 (6 bases). The germline V and J ends were trimmed by 8 bases and 3 bases, with 19 bases remaining between them. This CDR3 has 15 amino acids. CDR1 is SGHTA, CDR2 FQGNSA, per germline. CDR3 coding DNA: TGTGCCAGCGTCGCAGTCGGGCGGGGCGAAGAGACCCAGTACTTC. Amino acids: CASVAVGRGEETQYF.